This T cell receptor (beta chain) was captured in a study of T cell repertoires in cytomegalovirus infection. Study background: Indications came from public TCR beta signatures; they pointed to CMV infection and to a matching HLA type.

In TCRdb, the reads were re-called with MiXCR into one record per CDR3 protein. The table lists about 890,000 distinct CDR3 sequences, around 32% of them singletons. In the case of this clonotype: As yet, its antigen is unknown.

This CDR3 region has 14 residues. Trimming cost V 5 bases and J 5 bases, with 15 bases left between them. Germline CDR1 is SEHNR and CDR2 is FQNEAQ (reference sequence). This chain joins TRBV7-9 and TRBJ1-2; possibly TRBD1 for D (5 bases). This TCR was sampled from a human donor in good health (CMV status not recorded). Some clones in this sample may be carry-over from other donors' samples. The material was cultured CD8+ T cells from PBMCs, obtained from culture after CMV antigen stimulation. CDR3 DNA sequence: TGTGCCAGCAGCCAACGGGACGGACCTTATGGCTACACCTTC. Its translation is CASSQRDGPYGYTF.